The 32 T cell receptor beta chains given below trace back to one sample, sequenced in a study of blood T cells in healthy people across ages. Through a sample-barcoded 5' primer and a J-beta primer mix, a second PCR was run for roughly 7 to 11 cycles. One entry per CDR3 protein, called by TCRdb with MiXCR from the 5' RACE reads. Of under 2 million distinct CDR3 sequences listed, about 35% are singletons. The sequenced sample consisted of blood. All receptors come from a woman under 40 in good health.

The V call is TRBV5-1, the J call TRBJ1-1; D gene uncertain. Trimming stripped 1 base from V and 3 bases from J, with 7 bases between. The germline V gene has CDR1 SGHRS and CDR2 YFSETQ. CDR3 length: 13 amino acids. The CDR3 sequence: CASSLTRHTEAFF. The CDR3 DNA reads as TGCGCCAGCAGCTTGACACGGCACACTGAAGCTTTCTTT.

In nucleotides, the CDR3 is TGCAGTGCTTCCCGTGGGGGCCCTGGGGCCAACGTCCTGACTTTC. Translating it yields CSASRGGPGANVLTF. V and J are TRBV20-1 and TRBJ2-6; D is perhaps TRBD1 (6 bases). The CDR3 covers 15 residues. Looked up from germline, CDR1 is DFQATT and CDR2 is SNEGSKA (reference sequence). Trimming took 5 bases from V and 2 from J, leaving 13 bases between them.

This chain joins TRBV7-2 and TRBJ2-3; D gene uncertain. Trimming stripped 3 bases from V and 5 bases from J, with 12 bases between. The germline CDR1 and CDR2 sequences are SGHTA and FQGNSA. The CDR3 consists of 14 residues. The CDR3 DNA follows: TGTGCCAGCAGCTTGTCTGGATCGGTAGATACGCAGTATTTT. This gives the protein CASSLSGSVDTQYF.

V is TRBV7-2 and J is TRBJ2-5; D unresolved. Per the germline V gene, CDR1 is SGHTA and CDR2 is FQGNSA. The CDR3 is 12 amino acids. Trimming pared 3 bases from V and 7 bases from J, leaving 9 bases between. Here the CDR3 DNA reads TGTGCCAGCAGCTTTGAAGGGCGGACCCAGTACTTC. Its protein is CASSFEGRTQYF.

This clonotype was found a few times. This rearrangement joins TRBV9 to TRBJ2-1; TRBD2 agrees at 8 bases. Per germline, CDR1 SGDLS and CDR2 YYNGEE. V trimming: 3 bases; J trimming: 4 bases; junction bases outside the gene matches: 6. The length of the CDR3 is 15 residues. The CDR3 here is CASSDGGGNYNEQFF. CDR3 bases: TGTGCCAGCAGCGACGGGGGGGGGAATTACAATGAGCAGTTCTTC.

This clonotype was seen more than once but under ten times. The rearrangement uses TRBV27 and TRBJ2-2; D ambiguous. The CDR3 is 13 amino acids. CDR1 and CDR2 from the germline V gene are MNHEY and SMNVEV (reference sequence). Trimming cost V 4 bases and J 7 bases, with 10 bases left between them. CDR3 in DNA: TGTGCCAGCAGTTGGCGCCCGGACGGGGAGCTGTTTTTT. It translates to CASSWRPDGELFF.

This clonotype was detected only a few times. J is TRBJ1-2 and V is TRBV29-1; 8 bases are a match to TRBD1. J was trimmed by 4 bases and V by 7 bases; bases with no gene match: 23. The CDR3 runs to 18 residues. CDR1 is SQVTM and CDR2 is ANQGSEA in the germline V gene. DNA for the CDR3: TGCAGCGCGGAGAAGATGAAACAGGGGGACCCTTTCCTCTATGGCTACACCTTC. Protein: CSAEKMKQGDPFLYGYTF. Together with reference TRBV29-1 and TRBJ1-2, the CDR3 gives the full variable domain: SAVISQKPSRDICQRGTSLTIQCQVDSQVTMMFWYRQQPGQSLTLIATANQGSEATYESGFVIDKFPISRPNLTFSTLTVSNMSPEDSSIYLCSAEKMKQGDPFLYGYTFGSGTRLTVV.

This sequence joins TRBV28 and TRBJ2-2; 9 bases match TRBD1. With V trimmed by 2 bases and J by 7 bases, 5 bases remained unmatched. Germline V CDR1 and CDR2: MDHEN, SYDVKM. The CDR3 is 15 residues long. CDR3 DNA sequence: TGTGCCAGCAGTTTAGCGGGACAGGGTGGCGGGGAGCTGTTTTTT. It translates to CASSLAGQGGGELFF.

This clonotype has more than one count but fewer than ten. The gene calls are TRBV10-1 and TRBJ2-5; 7 bases align to TRBD1. V dropped 5 bases and J dropped 11; count of bases not matched to a gene: 20. Germline V gene data show CDR1 as WNHNN and CDR2 as SYGVQD (reference sequence). The CDR3 has 16 residues. Written as DNA, the CDR3 is TGCGCCAGCAGTCCGAGTCCGGGGCGTGCAGGGACAGAGCAGTACTTC. Amino acids: CASSPSPGRAGTEQYF.

The rearrangement links TRBV5-1 to TRBJ2-7; 7 nucleotides match TRBD1. The CDR3 length is 14 residues. Germline CDR1 reads SGHRS; CDR2 reads YFSETQ. J gave up 1 base and V 3 bases, and 4 bases lay outside the gene matches. The CDR3 DNA reads TGCGCCAGCAGCTCGGTGACAGGGTCCTACGAGCAGTACTTC. This codes for CASSSVTGSYEQYF. The variable domain in full, completed from reference TRBV5-1 and TRBJ2-7, reads KAGVTQTPRYLIKTRGQQVTLSCSPISGHRSVSWYQQTPGQGLQFLFEYFSETQRNKGNFPGRFSGRQFSNSRSEMNVSTLELGDSALYLCASSSVTGSYEQYFGPGTRLTVT.

This clonotype was recorded only once. This sequence joins TRBV20-1 and TRBJ1-1, with TRBD1 as a possible D gene (5 bases). This CDR3 is built from 14 residues. Trimming cost V 3 bases and J 2 bases, with 13 bases left between them. Germline CDR1 and CDR2: DFQATT and SNEGSKA (reference sequence). CDR3 sequence: CSASPMTDNTEAFF. CDR3 sequence (DNA): TGCAGTGCTAGCCCAATGACAGATAACACTGAAGCTTTCTTT.

The rearrangement uses TRBV27 and TRBJ2-1, with TRBD2 matching over 7 bases. The CDR3 covers 17 residues. Germline V gene data show CDR1 as MNHEY and CDR2 as SMNVEV (reference sequence). The V and J ends lost 5 bases and 8 bases, in that order; junction bases with no gene match: 18. The CDR3 sequence is CASSPAPTSRPGDEQFF. CDR3 in DNA: TGTGCCAGCAGTCCAGCCCCGACTAGCCGTCCCGGGGATGAGCAGTTCTTC.

This clonotype showed up many times. The rearrangement links TRBV6-5 to TRBJ2-7; 7 nucleotides agree with TRBD2. Trimming cost V 5 bases and J 7 bases; bases outside gene matches: 14. Germline V CDR1 and CDR2: MNHEY, SVGAGI. The CDR3 is made up of 15 amino acids. CDR3 region: CASSPHSLTSPEQYF. The CDR3, as DNA: TGTGCCAGCAGTCCCCACTCTTTGACTAGCCCGGAGCAGTACTTC.

J is TRBJ2-3 and V is TRBV7-3; D possibly corresponds to TRBD2 (5 bases). V lost 1 base and J 7 bases, leaving 12 bases between the germline ends. Germline-derived CDR1 and CDR2 are SGHTA and FQGTGA. This CDR3 region has 14 residues. CDR3 DNA sequence: TGTGCCAGCAGCTTAAGAGGGAGTCGGCATACGCAGTATTTT. This translates into CASSLRGSRHTQYF.

Concerning this clonotype itself: One junction end does not reproduce the germline sequence, and a read error may be involved. This chain uses TRBV9 with TRBJ1-2, with D perhaps matching TRBD1 (5 bases). This CDR3 spans 17 amino acids. The germline CDR1 and CDR2 sequences are SGDLS and YYNGEE. The CDR3 bases are TGTGCCGGCAGTCTTCGCCGCGGCGCAGGGAATGAGGATGGCTACACCTTC. It encodes CAGSLRRGAGNEDGYTF.

This rearrangement joins TRBV4-1 to TRBJ1-2; 8 positions agree with TRBD1. This CDR3 is 15 amino acids long. Germline CDR1 reads MGHRA; CDR2 reads YSYEKL. V shed 4 bases and J 0 bases; nucleotides not matched to a gene: 4. CDR3 region: CASSLDREANYGYTF. The CDR3 nucleotides are TGCGCCAGCAGCCTGGACAGGGAAGCTAACTATGGCTACACCTTC.

This clonotype appeared a single time. The rearrangement joins TRBV2 to TRBJ2-1, with 7 nucleotides matching TRBD2. CDR1 SNHLY and CDR2 FYNNEI come from the germline V gene. V trimming: 6 bases; J trimming: 13 bases; junction bases outside the gene matches: 12. The CDR3 length is 13 residues. The CDR3: CASRRLAEGTQFF. The CDR3 bases are TGTGCCAGCAGGCGACTAGCCGAAGGGACCCAGTTCTTC.

The chain joins TRBV5-1 to TRBJ2-1, with 13 bases identical to TRBD2. The CDR3 totals 17 residues. The V segment lost 3 bases and the J segment 7 bases; nucleotides outside the gene matches: 10. Germline V lookup: CDR1 SGHRS, CDR2 YFSETQ. Here the CDR3 reads CASSSATETSGGNEQFF. CDR3 sequence (DNA): TGCGCCAGCAGCTCAGCCACCGAGACTAGCGGGGGGAATGAGCAGTTCTTC. Using reference TRBV5-1 and TRBJ2-1 for the parts outside the CDR3, the full variable domain is KAGVTQTPRYLIKTRGQQVTLSCSPISGHRSVSWYQQTPGQGLQFLFEYFSETQRNKGNFPGRFSGRQFSNSRSEMNVSTLELGDSALYLCASSSATETSGGNEQFFGPGTRLTVL.

The chain is built from TRBV2 and TRBJ2-7, with D unresolved. Germline lookup yields CDR1 SNHLY and CDR2 FYNNEI. V dropped 1 base and J dropped 0 bases, with 10 bases sitting between them. The length of the CDR3 is 15 residues. CDR3 sequence reads: CASSEVLLGSYEQYF. The CDR3 DNA is TGTGCCAGCAGTGAAGTTCTACTGGGCTCCTACGAGCAGTACTTC.

This clonotype was counted a few times. The chain couples TRBV20-1 to TRBJ2-1, with D possibly matching TRBD2 (6 bases). Germline V lookup: CDR1 DFQATT, CDR2 SNEGSKA (reference sequence). The CDR3 totals 16 residues. Trimming removed 1 base from V and 1 base from J, with 14 bases in between. Written as DNA, the CDR3 is TGCAGTGCTAGAGGCCGACTAGTCGGTTCCTACAATGAGCAGTTCTTC. The encoded protein is CSARGRLVGSYNEQFF.

J is TRBJ2-5 and V is TRBV21-1; the table's D call, TRBD2, was not checked against the DNA. TRBV21-1 is labeled a pseudogene. The CDR3 length is 14 residues. The CDR3 DNA reads TGTGCCAGCAAGACCCAGCGGGAGGAAGAGACCCAGTACTTC. It translates to CASKTQREEETQYF.

The chain uses TRBV2 and TRBJ2-5; D not certain. The germline V gene has CDR1 SNHLY and CDR2 FYNNEI. The CDR3 is 15 residues long. V lost 4 bases, J lost 0 bases, and 12 bases lay in between. In DNA, the CDR3 is TGTGCCAGCAGTGGACCAGCTCGGTACCAAGAGACCCAGTACTTC. This encodes CASSGPARYQETQYF.

This clonotype has more than one count but fewer than ten. The junction shows a germline mismatch at one end, possibly a read error. The rearrangement joins TRBV12-3 or TRBV12-4 to TRBJ1-4; no clear D gene. The CDR3 runs 12 residues. CDR3 nucleotide sequence: TGTGCCAGCAGCTACGGAGGTGAAAAACGGTTTTTT. Translating gives CASSYGGEKRFF.

This clonotype was observed a few times. The chain recombines TRBV7-9 with TRBJ2-7; D may correspond to TRBD1 or TRBD2 (7 bases each). V was trimmed by 2 bases and J by 0 bases, leaving 14 bases between them. The CDR3 length is 16 residues. Germline CDR1 SEHNR, CDR2 FQNEAQ (reference sequence). The CDR3 region has the DNA TGTGCCAGCAGCTTAAGGGGGCGGGGGAGCTCCTACGAGCAGTACTTC. As protein: CASSLRGRGSSYEQYF.

This clonotype was seen a handful of times. The chain joins TRBV4-1 to TRBJ1-2, with unresolved D. The CDR3 is made up of 15 amino acids. CDR1 and CDR2 from the germline V gene are MGHRA and YSYEKL. Deletions cut 0 bases from V and 2 bases from J, with 10 bases between. CDR3 in amino acids: CASSQERPGNYGYTF. The CDR3 nucleotides read TGCGCCAGCAGCCAAGAACGGCCCGGGAACTATGGCTACACCTTC.

This clonotype was seen a few times. This may be a read error: a much more frequent sequence differs by one nucleotide. This rearrangement joins TRBV6-6 to TRBJ1-2; D unresolved. The CDR3 contains 14 residues. Trimming stripped 4 bases from V and 6 bases from J, with 15 bases between. CDR1 and CDR2 from the germline V gene are MNHNY and SVGAGI (reference sequence). This chain's CDR3 is CASSCPDGPNGYTF. The CDR3 bases are TGTGCCAGCAGTTGCCCCGACGGACCCAATGGCTACACCTTC.

The gene calls are TRBV7-6 and TRBJ1-4; D not resolved. V was clipped by 5 bases and J by 4 bases, with 17 bases between them. The CDR3 covers 16 residues. CDR1 is SGHVS, CDR2 FNYEAQ, per germline. The CDR3 protein is CASSRNPRTFNEKLFF. The CDR3 DNA follows: TGTGCCAGCAGCCGAAATCCCCGGACTTTTAATGAAAAACTGTTTTTT.

This chain connects TRBV5-1 to TRBJ1-2, with D possibly TRBD1 on 5 matching bases. From germline, CDR1 is SGHRS and CDR2 YFSETQ. V lost 7 bases and J 0 bases, leaving 19 bases between the germline ends. This CDR3 comprises 16 residues. The CDR3 sequence: CASSYGGFTANYGYTF. Written as DNA, the CDR3 is TGCGCCAGCTCATACGGGGGGTTTACGGCTAACTATGGCTACACCTTC.

This clonotype has more than one count but fewer than ten. The rearrangement uses TRBV7-9 and TRBJ2-1; maybe TRBD2 (6 bases). This CDR3 contains 11 residues. Per the germline V gene, CDR1 is SEHNR and CDR2 is FQNEAQ (reference sequence). The V end was cut by 5 bases, the J end by 12 bases, with 11 bases between. DNA of the CDR3: TGTGCCAGCAGCCGTAGCGGAGGGCAGTTCTTC. Translated: CASSRSGGQFF.

V gene TRBV15 combines with J gene TRBJ2-1; the match to TRBD2 covers 8 bases. V lost 0 bases and J lost 4; bases outside the gene matches: 11. The CDR3 extends over 18 amino acids. The germline CDR1 and CDR2 sequences are LNHNV and YYDKDF (reference sequence). The CDR3 loop reads CATSRDPPGTRVYNEQFF. The CDR3 DNA is TGTGCCACCAGCAGAGACCCCCCCGGGACTAGGGTTTACAATGAGCAGTTCTTC.

V usage is TRBV10-3 and J usage is TRBJ1-5; a possible D gene is TRBD1 (6 bases). CDR3 length equals 13 residues. Germline lookup yields CDR1 ENHRY and CDR2 SYGVKD. The V and J ends lost 7 bases and 6 bases respectively, with 13 bases between them. The CDR3 DNA sequence: TGTGCCATCACTACAGGGAAAGGTCAGCCCCAGCATTTT. This translates into CAITTGKGQPQHF.

This sequence joins TRBV7-7 and TRBJ2-3, with D perhaps matching TRBD1 (6 bases). Germline loops: CDR1 SSHAT, CDR2 FNYEAQ (reference sequence). Trimming took 4 bases from V and 6 from J, leaving 11 bases between them. This CDR3 comprises 13 residues. The DNA of the CDR3 is TGTGCCAGCAGCTACGCCAGGGGTGATACGCAGTATTTT. Translation gives CASSYARGDTQYF.